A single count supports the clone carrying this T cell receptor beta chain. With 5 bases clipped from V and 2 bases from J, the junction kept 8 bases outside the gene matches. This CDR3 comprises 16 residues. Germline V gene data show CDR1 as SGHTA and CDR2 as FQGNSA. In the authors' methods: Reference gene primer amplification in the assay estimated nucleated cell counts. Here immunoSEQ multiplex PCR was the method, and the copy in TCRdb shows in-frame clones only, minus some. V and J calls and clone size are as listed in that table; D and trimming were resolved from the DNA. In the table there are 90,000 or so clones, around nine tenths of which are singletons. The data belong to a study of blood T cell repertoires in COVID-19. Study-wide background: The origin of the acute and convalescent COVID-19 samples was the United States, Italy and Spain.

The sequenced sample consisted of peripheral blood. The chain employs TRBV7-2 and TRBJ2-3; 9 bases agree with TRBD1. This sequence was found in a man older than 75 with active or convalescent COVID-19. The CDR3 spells CASSPQDRGTTDTQYF. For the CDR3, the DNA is TGTGCCAGCAGCCCCCAGGACAGGGGCACCACAGATACGCAGTATTTT.